Below are 18 T cell receptor beta chains sequenced from a single sample in a study of read filtering for tumor transcriptome and immune sequencing. From approximately 400 ng of RNA, a library with molecular barcoded alpha/delta and beta/gamma adaptors was made. TCRdb recomputed calls from the reads with MiXCR, one row per CDR3 protein. The sample shows approximately 20,000 distinct CDR3 sequences, less than 25% of them seen only once. Sequencing input: a population of CD138-negative cells sorted from bone marrow. The receptors derive from a donor older than 35 with multiple myeloma.

This clonotype was observed many times. J is TRBJ1-4 and V is TRBV29-1, with a weak D call TRBD1 (5 bases). This CDR3 spans 12 amino acids. In germline, CDR1 is SQVTM, CDR2 ANQGSEA. V was trimmed by 4 bases and J by 4 bases, leaving 7 bases between them. The CDR3 DNA reads TGCAGCGTTGGACAGATTAATGAAAAACTGTTTTTT. It translates to CSVGQINEKLFF.

Comment on this clonotype: One end of the junction fails to match germline, which may point to a read error. V usage is TRBV18 and J usage is TRBJ2-2, with D perhaps being TRBD1 or TRBD2 (5 bases each). The CDR3 loop spans 14 amino acids. Germline CDR1 and CDR2: KGHSH and LQKENI. CDR3 in DNA: TGTGCCAGTTCGCCACCGAGGGGTGCTGGGGAGCTGTCTTTT. It translates to CASSPPRGAGELSF.

This clonotype was seen at least ten times. In DNA, the CDR3 is TGTGCCAGCAGCTTAGCCAGCCTGAACTACGAGCAGTACTTC. This sequence encodes CASSLASLNYEQYF. This chain uses TRBV7-2 with TRBJ2-7, with D hard to call. The CDR3 has 14 amino acids. Germline V gene sequence: CDR1 SGHTA, CDR2 FQGNSA. Trimming took 0 bases from V and 3 from J, leaving 9 bases between them.

This clonotype occurred many times. The rearrangement joins TRBV29-1 to TRBJ2-7; the D gene is possibly TRBD1 (7 bases). This CDR3 contains 13 residues. The V gene lost 3 bases and the J gene lost 6 bases, with 15 bases spanning the gap. Per the germline V gene, CDR1 is SQVTM and CDR2 is ANQGSEA. CDR3 amino acids: CSVEAGGHGEQYF. CDR3 nucleotide sequence: TGCAGCGTTGAGGCAGGGGGGCACGGCGAGCAGTACTTC.

This clonotype was seen repeatedly, ten times or more. This chain joins TRBV19 and TRBJ2-7, with 8 bases identical to TRBD2. V was pared by 6 bases and J by 2 bases, with 6 bases of the junction left unmatched. CDR3 length: 14 residues. The germline gives CDR1 LNHDA, CDR2 SQIVND (reference sequence). This CDR3 reads CASRVSGTAYEQYF. For the CDR3, the DNA is TGTGCCAGTAGAGTTAGCGGGACGGCCTACGAGCAGTACTTC. Full variable domain (rest looked up from reference TRBV19 and TRBJ2-7): DGGITQSPKYLFRKEGQNVTLSCEQNLNHDAMYWYRQDPGQGLRLIYYSQIVNDFQKGDIAEGYSVSREKKESFPLTVTSAQKNPTAFYLCASRVSGTAYEQYFGPGTRLTVT.

This clonotype was seen only a few times. The chain employs TRBV11-3 and TRBJ2-6; weak D call: TRBD2 (5 bases). Germline V gene sequence: CDR1 SGHNT, CDR2 YENEEA. There are 15 residues in the CDR3. V shed 1 base and J shed 4 bases, with 8 bases lying between them. In DNA form, the CDR3 reads TGTGCCAGCAGCTTAGGGCCGGGGGGGGCCAACGTCCTGACTTTC. Protein product: CASSLGPGGANVLTF.

This clonotype has a count of ten or more. CDR3 residues: CASSLGLVNEQFF. The CDR3 DNA sequence: TGTGCCAGCAGCTTAGGACTCGTCAATGAGCAGTTCTTC. The chain uses TRBV7-2 and TRBJ2-1; D is uncertain. This CDR3 spans 13 amino acids. Germline loops: CDR1 SGHTA, CDR2 FQGNSA. V was shortened by 1 base and J by 6 bases, with 7 bases between the two germline ends.

This clonotype was picked up many times. The chain links TRBV20-1 to TRBJ2-3; D is unclear. Trimming stripped 0 bases from V and 0 bases from J, with 10 bases between. CDR3 length: 15 amino acids. Germline values: CDR1 DFQATT, CDR2 SNEGSKA (reference sequence). The DNA of the CDR3 is TGCAGTGCTAGAGATTACCGACTTAGCACAGATACGCAGTATTTT. It codes for CSARDYRLSTDTQYF.

This clonotype qualifies as medium-sized. Written as DNA, the CDR3 is TGTGCCAGCAGTTTAAGCAGGAGCTCCTACAATGAGCAGTTCTTC. This codes for CASSLSRSSYNEQFF. This sequence joins TRBV27 and TRBJ2-1; D is unclear. Per the germline V gene, CDR1 is MNHEY and CDR2 is SMNVEV (reference sequence). The CDR3 is made up of 15 amino acids. V lost 2 bases to trimming and J lost 0 bases, with 8 bases between them.

With respect to this clonotype: This may arise from a read error, as a much more abundant clone is one base away. The V gene is TRBV28, the J gene TRBJ2-2; perhaps TRBD2 as D (5 bases). This CDR3 has 17 amino acids. Germline CDR1 reads MDHEN; CDR2 reads SYDVKM. Here the CDR3 DNA reads TGTGCCAGCAGTCCCCGCGGTGACCCTTCAAACACCGGGGAGCTGTCTTTT. Residues: CASSPRGDPSNTGELSF.

DNA of the CDR3: TGTGCCAGCACCCTACGATCAGGCGTGCATACGCAGTATTTT. Translation gives CASTLRSGVHTQYF. J is TRBJ2-3 and V is TRBV28; D gene uncertain. CDR3 length equals 14 residues. The V end lost 7 bases, the J end lost 7 bases, and 18 bases lay between the germline ends. The germline gives CDR1 MDHEN, CDR2 SYDVKM.

This clonotype was seen repeatedly, ten times or more. The chain combines TRBV6-5 with TRBJ2-1, with D perhaps matching TRBD2 (6 bases). V was pared by 1 base and J by 7 bases, with 14 bases between. The CDR3 contains 15 residues. Looked up from germline, CDR1 is MNHEY and CDR2 is SVGAGI. The CDR3 is CASSYFGSIRNEQFF. The CDR3 nucleotides read TGTGCCAGCAGTTACTTCGGGAGTATAAGGAATGAGCAGTTCTTC.

As regards this clonotype: A much larger clone differs by one base, so this may be a read error. The rearrangement links TRBV11-3 to TRBJ2-3, with 8 bases aligning to TRBD2. The CDR3 consists of 15 residues. Germline assignment: CDR1 SGHNT and CDR2 YENEEA. The CDR3 spells CTSSFGSGEADTQYF. DNA for the CDR3: TGTACCAGCAGCTTTGGTAGCGGGGAAGCAGATACGCAGTATTTT.

A few counts support this clonotype. The V call is TRBV20-1, the J call TRBJ1-1; D uncertain. Trimming removed 1 base from V and 0 bases from J, with 12 bases in between. Germline CDR1 DFQATT, CDR2 SNEGSKA (reference sequence). The CDR3 sequence is 15 residues long. Written as DNA, the CDR3 is TGCAGTGCTAGAGTTGGTGGGGAGCTGAACACTGAAGCTTTCTTT. This gives the protein CSARVGGELNTEAFF.

V usage is TRBV7-2 and J usage is TRBJ2-1; possibly TRBD1 or TRBD2 for D (5 bases each). The CDR3 is made up of 18 amino acids. CDR1 is SGHTA, CDR2 FQGNSA, per germline. Trimming cost V 4 bases and J 4 bases, with 23 bases left between them. The CDR3 DNA follows: TGTGCCAGCAGCTACCGGGACGCTCGCCTGGTGGGGTACAATGAGCAGTTCTTC. Translating gives CASSYRDARLVGYNEQFF.

The chain couples TRBV12-3 or TRBV12-4 to TRBJ1-1, with D possibly matching TRBD1 (6 bases). CDR3 length equals 14 residues. The V and J ends lost 2 bases and 4 bases respectively, with 11 bases between them. The CDR3 DNA sequence: TGTGCCAGCAGTTTACAGGGGTGGACCACTGAAGCTTTCTTT. Its protein is CASSLQGWTTEAFF.

This clonotype was observed many times. This rearrangement joins TRBV28 to TRBJ2-3, with D tentatively TRBD1 or TRBD2 (5 bases each). V dropped 6 bases and J dropped 2 bases, with 15 bases sitting between them. The germline CDR1 and CDR2 sequences are MDHEN and SYDVKM. This CDR3 is built from 15 residues. This CDR3 reads CASRGGLGHTDTQYF. CDR3 coding DNA: TGTGCCAGCAGGGGTGGACTTGGACACACAGATACGCAGTATTTT.

There are many counts of this clonotype. The V gene is TRBV30, the J gene TRBJ1-6, with D perhaps matching TRBD1 (6 bases). Trimming pared 8 bases from V and 9 bases from J, leaving 17 bases between. Germline V gives CDR1 GTSNPN, CDR2 SVGIG (reference sequence). This CDR3 contains 13 residues. In DNA, the CDR3 is TGTGCCAGTACGGGACAACGAGCTTCACCCCTCCACTTT. Translation: CASTGQRASPLHF.